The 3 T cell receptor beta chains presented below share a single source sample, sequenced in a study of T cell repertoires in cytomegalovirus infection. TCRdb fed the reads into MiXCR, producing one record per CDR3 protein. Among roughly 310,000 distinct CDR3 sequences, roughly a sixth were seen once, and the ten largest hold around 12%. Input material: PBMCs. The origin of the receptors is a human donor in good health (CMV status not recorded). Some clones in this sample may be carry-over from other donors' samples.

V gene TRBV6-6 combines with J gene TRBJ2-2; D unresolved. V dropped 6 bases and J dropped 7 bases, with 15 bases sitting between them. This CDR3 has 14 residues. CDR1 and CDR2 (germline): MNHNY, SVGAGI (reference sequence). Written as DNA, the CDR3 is TGTGCCAGCAGCCAAAGGACGGTTGGCGGGGAGCTGTTTTTT. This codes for CASSQRTVGGELFF.

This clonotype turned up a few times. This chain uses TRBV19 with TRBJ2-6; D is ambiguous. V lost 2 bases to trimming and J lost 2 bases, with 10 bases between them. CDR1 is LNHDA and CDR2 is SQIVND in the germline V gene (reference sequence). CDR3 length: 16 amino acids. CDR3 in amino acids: CASSIILTAGANVLTF. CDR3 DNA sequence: TGTGCCAGTAGTATAATCCTAACAGCTGGGGCCAACGTCCTGACTTTC.

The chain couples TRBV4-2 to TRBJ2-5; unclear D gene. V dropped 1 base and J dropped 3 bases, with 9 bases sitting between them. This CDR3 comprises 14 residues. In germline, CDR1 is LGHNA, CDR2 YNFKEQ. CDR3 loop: CASSQGGAEETQYF. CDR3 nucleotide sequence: TGTGCCAGCAGCCAAGGGGGTGCCGAAGAGACCCAGTACTTC.